In its sample, the clone carrying this T cell receptor (beta chain) was seen a few times. Its antigen is not known. Those with hyperthyroidism were 18 to 65 years old, newly diagnosed, and ill for under 2 months. Clinical symptoms, serum thyroxine and TRAb, thyroid ultrasound and orbital computed tomography were used for the diagnoses. From RNA transcripts, TCR beta CDR3 regions were amplified. The study used the HTBI primer set for a first-round RT-PCR of the TCR CDR3. TCRdb called the multiplex PCR reads again in MiXCR, with one record for every CDR3 protein. The table shows around 700,000 distinct CDR3 sequences, with 15% to 20% occurring only once. This sample was taken from a study of T cells in Graves' hyperthyroidism and ophthalmopathy. Study-wide results and limits: Most thyroid-expanded clonotypes above 0.001 were also found in blood.

Trimming took 4 bases from V and 0 from J, leaving 9 bases between them. The germline V gene has CDR1 SEHNR and CDR2 FQNEAQ (reference sequence). This CDR3 has 14 amino acids. The gene calls are TRBV7-9 and TRBJ1-1; D gene unclear. The receptor was isolated from a woman in her forties or fifties with Graves' hyperthyroidism that later progressed to Graves' ophthalmopathy. Material for sequencing was blood. The CDR3 is CASSSSNVNTEAFF. The CDR3 coding sequence is TGTGCCAGCAGCTCAAGCAACGTGAACACTGAAGCTTTCTTT.